This passage covers 20 T cell receptor beta chains from one sample sequenced in a study of blood T cell repertoires in COVID-19. Sequenced by immunoSEQ multiplex PCR; TCRdb stores in-frame clones only, minus some. The table has about 300,000 clones, around 88% seen once. What was sequenced was peripheral blood. The receptor source for this set is a woman aged 25 to 45 with COVID-19, enrolled during active disease.

This clone has only one observation. J is TRBJ2-7 and V is TRBV10-3, with D hard to call. CDR1 and CDR2 (germline): ENHRY, SYGVKD. CDR3 length: 13 residues. Trimming stripped 0 bases from V and 5 bases from J, with 8 bases between. As DNA, the CDR3 is TGTGCCATCAGTGAGTCGTCGGTCAACGAGCAGTACTTC. Amino acid sequence: CAISESSVNEQYF.

The V and J genes are TRBV5-6 and TRBJ2-3; no clear D. The CDR3 covers 17 residues. V was shortened by 5 bases and J by 1 base, with 20 bases between the two germline ends. CDR1 is SGHDT and CDR2 is YYEEEE in the germline V gene. As DNA, the CDR3 is TGTGCCAGCAGTCGGGTCGGCGAAGTGACCGGCACAGATACGCAGTATTTT. It yields the protein CASSRVGEVTGTDTQYF. The full variable domain, in which reference TRBV5-6 and TRBJ2-3 provide the parts outside the CDR3, is DAGVTQSPTHLIKTRGQQVTLRCSPKSGHDTVSWYQQALGQGPQFIFQYYEEEERQRGNFPDRFSGHQFPNYSSELNVNALLLGDSALYLCASSRVGEVTGTDTQYFGPGTRLTVL.

The chain recombines TRBV6-5 with TRBJ1-2, with 8 bases aligning to TRBD1. This CDR3 spans 14 amino acids. The germline V gene encodes CDR1 MNHEY and CDR2 SVGAGI. The ends lost 6 bases at V and 8 bases at J; junction bases unmatched: 11. In nucleotides, the CDR3 is TGTGCCAGCAGACCGCATCAGGGGGCAAAAGGCTACACCTTC. Protein sequence: CASRPHQGAKGYTF.

The chain combines TRBV19 with TRBJ1-4; 9 positions match TRBD1. Germline trimming cut 8 bases from V and 6 bases from J; bases unmatched to any gene: 4. Germline V CDR1 and CDR2: LNHDA, SQIVND (reference sequence). CDR3 length equals 13 residues. CDR3 amino acids: CASSDRGYEKLFF. The CDR3 DNA follows: TGTGCCAGTTCGGACAGGGGATATGAAAAACTGTTTTTT.

In its sample, this clone was seen once. V usage is TRBV27 and J usage is TRBJ1-2; 7 bases fit TRBD1. The germline CDR1 and CDR2 sequences are MNHEY and SMNVEV (reference sequence). The CDR3 is made up of 15 amino acids. Trimming cost V 11 bases and J 6 bases; bases outside gene matches: 18. CDR3 loop: CARDSASGAADGYTF. The CDR3 DNA follows: TGTGCCCGGGACAGCGCCTCGGGGGCTGCTGATGGCTACACCTTC.

The V and J genes are TRBV2 and TRBJ2-5; D is uncertain. CDR1 is SNHLY, CDR2 FYNNEI, per germline. Trimming stripped 6 bases from V and 5 bases from J, with 16 bases between. CDR3 size: 14 residues. The CDR3 DNA sequence: TGTGCCAGCAGCCCCCCTATTGCGGTGGAGACCCAGTACTTC. This sequence encodes CASSPPIAVETQYF. Drawing the rest from reference TRBV2 and TRBJ2-5, the complete variable domain is EPEVTQTPSHQVTQMGQEVILRCVPISNHLYFYWYRQILGQKVEFLVSFYNNEISEKSEIFDDQFSVERPDGSNFTLKIRSTKLEDSAMYFCASSPPIAVETQYFGPGTRLLVL.

The V gene is TRBV5-5, the J gene TRBJ2-1; TRBD2 agrees at 11 bases. Germline CDR1 reads SGHKS; CDR2 reads YYEKEE (reference sequence). CDR3 length equals 15 residues. Trimming removed 3 bases from V and 7 bases from J; junction bases left unmatched: 6. Here the CDR3 reads CASSSRLAGRNEQFF. The CDR3 DNA reads TGTGCCAGCAGCTCCCGACTAGCGGGAAGGAATGAGCAGTTCTTC.

The rearrangement joins TRBV13 to TRBJ2-7, with D possibly matching TRBD2 (5 bases). Germline values: CDR1 PRHDT, CDR2 FYEKMQ (reference sequence). The V end lost 5 bases, the J end lost 6 bases, and 8 bases lay between the germline ends. This CDR3 comprises 11 residues. Written as DNA, the CDR3 is TGTGCCAGCAGCCGGGAAGGCGAGCAGTACTTC. As protein: CASSREGEQYF.

V usage is TRBV7-9 and J usage is TRBJ1-2; 7 bases line up with TRBD1. Trimming took 3 bases from V and 4 from J; bases not matched to a gene: 5. The CDR3 runs 14 residues. Germline V CDR1 and CDR2: SEHNR, FQNEAQ (reference sequence). CDR3 residues: CASSLVGDSYGYTF. CDR3 nucleotides: TGTGCCAGCAGCTTGGTAGGGGACAGCTATGGCTACACCTTC.

This chain links TRBV5-6 with TRBJ2-3; TRBD2 agrees at 9 bases. With V trimmed by 4 bases and J by 5 bases, 8 bases remained unmatched. Germline lookup yields CDR1 SGHDT and CDR2 YYEEEE. This CDR3 is 15 amino acids long. CDR3 sequence: CASSVGGGAGDTQYF. The CDR3 nucleotides are TGTGCCAGCAGCGTGGGCGGGGGGGCTGGAGATACGCAGTATTTT.

This clone was seen a handful of times. The chain employs TRBV7-2 and TRBJ2-3, with a possible D match to TRBD2 (6 bases). The germline V gene has CDR1 SGHTA and CDR2 FQGNSA. Trimming left V 1 base short and J 5 bases short, with 13 bases between. The CDR3 contains 15 residues. The CDR3 sequence is CASSLDGGAKDTQYF. Written as DNA, the CDR3 is TGTGCCAGCAGCTTAGATGGCGGGGCAAAAGATACGCAGTATTTT. Using reference TRBV7-2 and TRBJ2-3 for the parts outside the CDR3, the full variable domain is GAGVSQSPSNKVTEKGKDVELRCDPISGHTALYWYRQSLGQGLEFLIYFQGNSAPDKSGLPSDRFSAERTGGSVSTLTIQRTQQEDSAVYLCASSLDGGAKDTQYFGPGTRLTVL.

The rearrangement joins TRBV28 to TRBJ1-5; 9 nucleotides agree with TRBD1. This CDR3 contains 15 residues. Germline CDR1 and CDR2: MDHEN and SYDVKM. Germline trimming cut 6 bases from V and 2 bases from J; bases unmatched to any gene: 5. The CDR3 loop reads CASSPTGGGNQPQHF. The CDR3 nucleotides are TGTGCCAGCAGCCCGACAGGGGGAGGCAATCAGCCCCAGCATTTT.

The chain couples TRBV23-1 to TRBJ1-5, with 7 bases aligning to TRBD1. TRBV23-1 is an ORF for which the function is uncertain. The CDR3 consists of 16 residues. J was trimmed by 7 bases and V by 2 bases; bases with no gene match: 11. The CDR3 DNA follows: TGCGCCAGCAGTCAACGCCCGGGACAGCCCCCCCAGCCCCAGCATTTT. Protein product: CASSQRPGQPPQPQHF.

CDR3 residues: CASSPNTRVRNTEAFF. The DNA for the CDR3 is TGTGCCAGCTCACCTAACACCCGGGTAAGGAACACTGAAGCTTTCTTT. The gene calls are TRBV18 and TRBJ1-1; D is undetermined. The V end was cut by 3 bases, the J end by 1 base, with 15 bases between. There are 16 residues in the CDR3. Germline V gene lookup returns CDR1 KGHSH and CDR2 LQKENI. The complete variable domain, with remaining parts taken from reference TRBV18 and TRBJ1-1, reads NAGVMQNPRHLVRRRGQEARLRCSPMKGHSHVYWYRQLPEEGLKFMVYLQKENIIDESGMPKERFSAEFPKEGPSILRIQQVVRGDSAAYFCASSPNTRVRNTEAFFGQGTRLTVV.

The chain combines TRBV3-1 (or the pseudogene TRBV3-2) with TRBJ1-4; D is perhaps TRBD1 (5 bases). V was cut by 1 base and J by 7 bases, with 10 bases left in between. Germline V CDR1 and CDR2: LGHDT, YNNKEL (reference sequence). The CDR3 extends over 14 amino acids. CDR3 loop: CASSQVGGGEKLFF. The CDR3 DNA is TGTGCCAGCAGCCAAGTGGGGGGGGGTGAAAAACTGTTTTTT.

This clone was counted between two and nine times. The V gene is TRBV30, the J gene TRBJ1-2, with 10 bases fitting TRBD1. V was pared by 6 bases and J by 8 bases, with 6 bases of the junction left unmatched. In germline, CDR1 is GTSNPN, CDR2 SVGIG (reference sequence). This CDR3 is 12 amino acids long. The CDR3 coding sequence is TGTGCCTGTAGACAGGGGGCCTACGGCTACACCTTC. This translates into CACRQGAYGYTF. Based on the CDR3 plus reference TRBV30 and TRBJ1-2, the full variable domain is SQTIHQWPATLVQPVGSPLSLECTVEGTSNPNLYWYRQAAGRGLQLLFYSVGIGQISSEVPQNLSASRPQDRQFILSSKKLLLSDSGFYLCACRQGAYGYTFGSGTRLTVV.

This chain connects TRBV2 to TRBJ1-2; weak D call: TRBD1 (6 bases). Germline loops: CDR1 SNHLY, CDR2 FYNNEI. With 2 bases removed from V and 8 bases from J, the gap between germline ends came to 12 bases. The CDR3 loop spans 13 amino acids. The CDR3 loop reads CASSEQGTRGYTF. The CDR3 region has the DNA TGTGCCAGCAGTGAACAGGGGACGAGGGGCTACACCTTC.

This rearrangement joins TRBV5-1 to TRBJ2-3, with TRBD2 matching over 7 bases. The CDR3 loop spans 15 amino acids. Per the germline V gene, CDR1 is SGHRS and CDR2 is YFSETQ. V lost 5 bases, J lost 6 bases, and 12 bases stayed unmatched. CDR3: CASRAGTTVVDTQYF. Written as DNA, the CDR3 is TGCGCCAGCAGAGCGGGGACTACGGTTGTTGATACGCAGTATTTT.

The V call is TRBV7-9, the J call TRBJ2-1, with D tentatively TRBD1 (7 bases). In germline, CDR1 is SEHNR, CDR2 FQNEAQ (reference sequence). The CDR3 is 16 amino acids. With 1 base removed from V and 4 bases from J, the gap between germline ends came to 14 bases. CDR3 region: CASSLGGTVYYNEQFF. In nucleotides, the CDR3 is TGTGCCAGCAGCTTAGGCGGGACAGTTTATTACAATGAGCAGTTCTTC. Using reference TRBV7-9 and TRBJ2-1 for the parts outside the CDR3, the full variable domain is DTGVSQNPRHKITKRGQNVTFRCDPISEHNRLYWYRQTLGQGPEFLTYFQNEAQLEKSRLLSDRFSAERPKGSFSTLEIQRTEQGDSAMYLCASSLGGTVYYNEQFFGPGTRLTVL.

This CDR3 is CASSQVSVNYGYTF. CDR3 bases: TGCGCCAGCAGCCAAGTCTCTGTTAACTATGGCTACACCTTC. The chain carries TRBV4-1 and TRBJ1-2; D is ambiguous. The CDR3 has 14 amino acids. Germline V CDR1 and CDR2: MGHRA, YSYEKL. The V gene lost 1 base and the J gene lost 1 base, with 7 bases spanning the gap.